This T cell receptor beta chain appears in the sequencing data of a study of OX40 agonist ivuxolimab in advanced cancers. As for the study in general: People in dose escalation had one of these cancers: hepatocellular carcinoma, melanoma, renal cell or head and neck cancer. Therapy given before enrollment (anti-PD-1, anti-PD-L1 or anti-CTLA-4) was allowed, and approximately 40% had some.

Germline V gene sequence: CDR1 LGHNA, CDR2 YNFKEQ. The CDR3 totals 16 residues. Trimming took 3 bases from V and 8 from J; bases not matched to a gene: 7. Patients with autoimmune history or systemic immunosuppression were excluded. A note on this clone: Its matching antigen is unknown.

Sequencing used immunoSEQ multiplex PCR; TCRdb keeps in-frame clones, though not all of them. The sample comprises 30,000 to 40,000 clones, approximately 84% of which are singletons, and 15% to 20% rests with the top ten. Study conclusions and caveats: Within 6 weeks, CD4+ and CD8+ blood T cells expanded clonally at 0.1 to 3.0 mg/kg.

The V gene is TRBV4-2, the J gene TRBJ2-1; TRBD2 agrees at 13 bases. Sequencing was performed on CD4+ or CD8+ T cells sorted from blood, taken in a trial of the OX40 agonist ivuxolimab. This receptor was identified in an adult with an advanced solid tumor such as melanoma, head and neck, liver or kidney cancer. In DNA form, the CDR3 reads TGTGCCAGCAGCCAGTTAGGGACTAGCGGGGTTTATGAGCAGTTCTTC. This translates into CASSQLGTSGVYEQFF.